This T cell receptor beta chain stems from a study of T-cell memory formation after mild COVID-19. TCRdb re-called the 5' RACE reads with MiXCR, one entry per CDR3 protein. The data hold about 560,000 distinct CDR3 sequences, with about a fifth observed a single time. Study-level points and caveats: What remained unconfirmed was the SARS-CoV-2 specificity of second-wave clones peaking on day 37.

The CDR3 length is 15 residues. Germline V lookup: CDR1 SQVTM, CDR2 ANQGSEA. The ends lost 4 bases at V and 0 bases at J; junction bases unmatched: 5. This clonotype was seen only a few times. The antigen remains unidentified. The sequenced material came from PBMCs or a T cell subset sorted from them (not recorded which). This chain uses TRBV29-1 with TRBJ2-1, with TRBD2 matching over 8 bases. This receptor was identified in an adult woman who had mild COVID-19 (a few samples of this study predate the infection). Cell type and time point are not known. The DNA of the CDR3 is TGCAGCGTTGCAGTACGGGGGGGCTCCTACAATGAGCAGTTCTTC. Encoded protein: CSVAVRGGSYNEQFF.